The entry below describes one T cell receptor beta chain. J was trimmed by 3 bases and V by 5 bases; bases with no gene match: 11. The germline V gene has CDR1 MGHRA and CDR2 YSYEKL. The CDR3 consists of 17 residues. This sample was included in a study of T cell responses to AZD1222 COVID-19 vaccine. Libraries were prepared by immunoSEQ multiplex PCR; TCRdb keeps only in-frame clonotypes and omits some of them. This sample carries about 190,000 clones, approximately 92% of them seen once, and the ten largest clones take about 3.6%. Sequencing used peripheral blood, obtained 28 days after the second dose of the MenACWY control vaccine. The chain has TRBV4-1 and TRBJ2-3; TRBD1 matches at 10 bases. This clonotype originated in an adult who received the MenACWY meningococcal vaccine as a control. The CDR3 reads CASSKGLGTGVTDTQYF. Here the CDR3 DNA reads TGCGCCAGCAGCAAAGGCCTCGGGACAGGGGTTACAGATACGCAGTATTTT.